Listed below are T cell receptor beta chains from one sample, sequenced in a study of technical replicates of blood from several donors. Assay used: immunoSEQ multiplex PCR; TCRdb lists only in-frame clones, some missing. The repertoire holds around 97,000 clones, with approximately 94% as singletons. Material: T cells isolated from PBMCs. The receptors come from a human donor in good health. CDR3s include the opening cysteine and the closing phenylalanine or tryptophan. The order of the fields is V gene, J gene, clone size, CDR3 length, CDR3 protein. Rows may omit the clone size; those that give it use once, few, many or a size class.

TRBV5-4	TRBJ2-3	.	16	CASSLVGLAGTDTQYF
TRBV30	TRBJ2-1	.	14	CAWSVRDWYNEQFF
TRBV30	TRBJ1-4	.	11	CAWSAQGALFF
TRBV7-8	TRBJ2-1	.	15	CASSLERERYNEQFF
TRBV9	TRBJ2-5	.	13	CASSIRDLETQYF
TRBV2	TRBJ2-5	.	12	CASRVKHETQYF
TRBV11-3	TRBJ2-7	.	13	CASSLAGVGEQYF
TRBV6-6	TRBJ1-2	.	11	CASTANYGYTF
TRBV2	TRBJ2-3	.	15	CASSLAGGLTDTQYF
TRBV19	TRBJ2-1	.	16	CASSIVGTGGYNEQFF
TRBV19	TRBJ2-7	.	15	CASSIGTVISYEQYF
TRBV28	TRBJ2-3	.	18	CASSPPLRASGRPDTQYF
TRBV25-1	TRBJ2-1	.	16	CASSYRETAPSNEQFF
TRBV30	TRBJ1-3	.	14	CAWSRGNGGNTIYF
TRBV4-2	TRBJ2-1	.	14	CASSPLREWNEQFF
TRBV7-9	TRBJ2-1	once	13	CASSLAGGNEQFF
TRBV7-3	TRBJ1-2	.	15	CASSLINRGRYGYTF
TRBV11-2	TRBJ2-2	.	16	CASSFLAGRNTGELFF
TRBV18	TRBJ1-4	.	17	CASSPRTDLSANEKLFF
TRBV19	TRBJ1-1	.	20	CASSINVLGRGRVLGTEAFF
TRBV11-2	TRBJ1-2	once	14	CASRPGGRVDGYTF